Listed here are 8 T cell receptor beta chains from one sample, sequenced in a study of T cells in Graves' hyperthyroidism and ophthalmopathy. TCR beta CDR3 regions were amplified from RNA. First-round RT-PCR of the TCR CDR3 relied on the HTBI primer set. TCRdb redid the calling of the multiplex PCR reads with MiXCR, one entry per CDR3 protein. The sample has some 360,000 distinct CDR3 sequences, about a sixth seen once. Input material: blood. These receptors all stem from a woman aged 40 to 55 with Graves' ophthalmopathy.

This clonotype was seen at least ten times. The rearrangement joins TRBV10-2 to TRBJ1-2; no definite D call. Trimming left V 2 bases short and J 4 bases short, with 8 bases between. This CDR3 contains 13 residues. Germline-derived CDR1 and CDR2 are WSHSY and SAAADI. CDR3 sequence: CASSERPAYGYTF. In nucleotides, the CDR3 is TGCGCCAGCAGTGAGCGGCCGGCCTATGGCTACACCTTC.

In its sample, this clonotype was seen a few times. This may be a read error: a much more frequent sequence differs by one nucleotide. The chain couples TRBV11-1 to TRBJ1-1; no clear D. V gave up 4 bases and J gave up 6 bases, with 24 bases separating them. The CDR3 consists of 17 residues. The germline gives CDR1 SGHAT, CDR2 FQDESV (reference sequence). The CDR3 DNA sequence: TGTGCCAGCAGCTCCCCCCTTGGGGTTGAGGTGGACGCTGAAGCTTTCTTT. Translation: CASSSPLGVEVDAEAFF.

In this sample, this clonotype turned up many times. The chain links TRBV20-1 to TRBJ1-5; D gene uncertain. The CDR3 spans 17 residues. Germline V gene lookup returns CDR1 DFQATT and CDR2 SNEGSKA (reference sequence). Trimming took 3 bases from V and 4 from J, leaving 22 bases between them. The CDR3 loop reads CSASDDSGGFRNQPQHF. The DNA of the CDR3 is TGCAGTGCTAGTGACGACTCCGGAGGGTTCCGGAATCAGCCCCAGCATTTT.

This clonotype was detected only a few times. CDR3 residues: CASSAGRGNQPQHF. The CDR3, as DNA: TGTGCCAGCAGCGCGGGGAGAGGCAATCAGCCCCAGCATTTT. The rearrangement uses TRBV3-1 and TRBJ1-5; no reliable D call. CDR1 is LGHDT and CDR2 is YNNKEL in the germline V gene (reference sequence). This CDR3 has 14 residues. V lost 5 bases, J lost 2 bases, and 10 bases lay in between.

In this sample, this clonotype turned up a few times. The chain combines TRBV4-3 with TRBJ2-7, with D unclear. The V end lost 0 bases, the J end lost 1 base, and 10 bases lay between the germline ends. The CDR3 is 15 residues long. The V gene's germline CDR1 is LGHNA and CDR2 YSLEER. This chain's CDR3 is CASSQDPRESYEQYF. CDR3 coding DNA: TGCGCCAGCAGCCAAGACCCCAGAGAATCCTACGAGCAGTACTTC.

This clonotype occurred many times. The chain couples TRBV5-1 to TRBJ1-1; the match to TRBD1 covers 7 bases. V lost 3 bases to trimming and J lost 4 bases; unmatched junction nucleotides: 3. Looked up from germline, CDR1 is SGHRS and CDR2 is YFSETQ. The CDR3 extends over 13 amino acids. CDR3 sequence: CASSSQGTTEAFF. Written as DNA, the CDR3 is TGCGCCAGCAGCTCACAGGGGACCACTGAAGCTTTCTTT.

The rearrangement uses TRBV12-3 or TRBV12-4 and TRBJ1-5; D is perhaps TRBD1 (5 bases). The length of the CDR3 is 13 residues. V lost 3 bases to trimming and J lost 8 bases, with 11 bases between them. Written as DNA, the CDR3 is TGTGCCAGCAGTTTGGGGGAGGGAAAGCCCCAGCATTTT. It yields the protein CASSLGEGKPQHF.

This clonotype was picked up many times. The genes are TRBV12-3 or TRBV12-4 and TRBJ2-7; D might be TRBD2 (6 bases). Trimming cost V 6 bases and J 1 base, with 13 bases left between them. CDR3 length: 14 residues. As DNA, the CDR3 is TGTGCCAGCAGGCCGGGGGTAAGGTCCTACGAGCAGTACTTC. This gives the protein CASRPGVRSYEQYF.